A single sample is the source of the 28 T cell receptor beta chains below, sequenced in a study of regulatory T cells in long-lasting Graves disease. Through Arm-PCR of CDR3 regions and iRepertoire HTBI primers, TCR beta libraries were built. Using its own MiXCR run on the multiplex PCR reads, TCRdb lists one record per CDR3 protein. The sample shows some 370,000 distinct CDR3 sequences, roughly 25% of them seen only once. As to time point: persistent/refractory GD, antithyroid drugs over 5 years with positive TRAb. Preparation of the TCR library used RNA extracted from PBMCs. Sequencing used peripheral blood mononuclear cells (PBMCs), obtained when the disease was refractory, from a patient treated with antithyroid drugs. All receptors come from a woman aged 40 to 49 with Graves disease.

In this sample, this clonotype turned up a few times. The chain employs TRBV28 and TRBJ2-1; TRBD1 matches at 10 bases. Germline assignment: CDR1 MDHEN and CDR2 SYDVKM. Germline trimming cut 6 bases from V and 16 bases from J; bases unmatched to any gene: 6. The CDR3 loop spans 11 amino acids. CDR3 sequence: CASSRDRGKFF. CDR3 sequence (DNA): TGTGCCAGCAGCCGGGACAGGGGAAAATTCTTC.

The gene calls are TRBV9 and TRBJ1-4, with D possibly matching TRBD1 (6 bases). Germline lookup yields CDR1 SGDLS and CDR2 YYNGEE. V was clipped by 3 bases and J by 7 bases, with 16 bases between them. This CDR3 is 15 amino acids long. CDR3 amino acids: CASSGTAHGREKLFF. The CDR3 nucleotides are TGTGCCAGCAGCGGGACAGCTCACGGTCGTGAAAAACTGTTTTTT.

This clonotype showed up just once. The genes are TRBV28 and TRBJ1-4; TRBD1 might be the D (6 bases). Germline-derived CDR1 and CDR2 are MDHEN and SYDVKM. The V end was cut by 4 bases, the J end by 4 bases, with 19 bases between. There are 17 residues in the CDR3. CDR3 residues: CASSSSLSGGGNEKLFF. CDR3 bases: TGTGCCAGCAGTTCCTCCCTCTCTGGAGGGGGTAATGAAAAACTGTTTTTT.

The chain joins TRBV20-1 to TRBJ1-1; D may be TRBD1 (5 bases). CDR1 is DFQATT, CDR2 SNEGSKA, per germline (reference sequence). The ends were cut back, 1 base at V and 5 bases at J, with 26 bases in the middle. The CDR3 has 18 amino acids. This CDR3 reads CSARALRGGWEVGTEAFF. DNA of the CDR3: TGCAGTGCTAGAGCCCTACGCGGGGGGTGGGAGGTTGGGACTGAAGCTTTCTTT.

This clonotype was seen a few times. As DNA, the CDR3 is TGTGCCAGCAGAAACCAAGCGGGAGCAAGCGAGCAGTACTTC. Encoded protein: CASRNQAGASEQYF. The chain employs TRBV6-1 and TRBJ2-7; TRBD2 aligns across 8 bases. This CDR3 is 14 amino acids long. Per germline, CDR1 MNHNS and CDR2 SASEGT. The ends lost 6 bases at V and 6 bases at J; junction bases unmatched: 10.

There are many counts of this clonotype. The J gene is TRBJ2-5, the V gene TRBV2; D call uncertain. CDR1 and CDR2 from the germline V gene are SNHLY and FYNNEI. Trimming removed 9 bases at V and 2 bases at J, with 16 bases between. CDR3 size: 14 residues. This CDR3 reads CASLPQLGQETQYF. DNA of the CDR3: TGTGCCAGTTTACCTCAGTTGGGGCAAGAGACCCAGTACTTC.

The sample holds a few counts of this clonotype. This chain connects TRBV5-4 to TRBJ1-3; D unresolved. CDR3 length equals 15 residues. V lost 4 bases and J lost 0, with 11 bases in between. From germline, CDR1 is SGHNT and CDR2 YYREEE (reference sequence). CDR3 bases: TGTGCCAGCAGCCTAGGTCCGAGCTCTGGAAACACCATATATTTT. It is translated as CASSLGPSSGNTIYF.

This clonotype came up many times. The J gene is TRBJ2-7, the V gene TRBV6-1; weak D call: TRBD2 (5 bases). Germline assignment: CDR1 MNHNS and CDR2 SASEGT. Trimming took 5 bases from V and 3 from J, leaving 17 bases between them. CDR3 length: 15 amino acids. Written as DNA, the CDR3 is TGTGCCAGCAGTCAGCCGGGATTGATGGACTACGAGCAGTACTTC. Its protein is CASSQPGLMDYEQYF.

This clonotype was seen a handful of times. The chain carries TRBV5-4 and TRBJ2-5, with 9 bases fitting TRBD1. The CDR3 sequence is 15 residues long. CDR1 is SGHNT and CDR2 is YYREEE in the germline V gene (reference sequence). The junction had 6 bases not matched to a gene; V was cut back by 5 bases and J by 1 base. Here the CDR3 DNA reads TGTGCCAGCAGGCTCGGACAGGGGATCCAAGAGACCCAGTACTTC. This gives the protein CASRLGQGIQETQYF.

The genes are TRBV28 and TRBJ1-2; maybe TRBD1 (6 bases). V shed 3 bases and J shed 8 bases, with 13 bases lying between them. This CDR3 comprises 13 residues. Germline V gene lookup returns CDR1 MDHEN and CDR2 SYDVKM. DNA for the CDR3: TGTGCCAGCAGTTTCAACGGGGGCTGGGGCTACACCTTC. Translated, it gives CASSFNGGWGYTF.

The V and J genes are TRBV6-1 and TRBJ1-1; 10 nucleotides agree with TRBD1. From germline, CDR1 is MNHNS and CDR2 SASEGT. V lost 7 bases, J lost 1 base, and 6 bases stayed unmatched. CDR3 length: 15 amino acids. CDR3 protein: CASTRRTGGNTEAFF. The CDR3 DNA reads TGTGCCAGCACTCGCCGGACAGGGGGGAACACTGAAGCTTTCTTT.

This clonotype was seen at least ten times. The chain uses TRBV10-2 and TRBJ2-5, with D tentatively TRBD2 (7 bases). The length of the CDR3 is 13 residues. V was clipped by 7 bases and J by 7 bases, with 16 bases between them. Germline V gene data show CDR1 as WSHSY and CDR2 as SAAADI. For the CDR3, the DNA is TGCGCCAGCACGCGGGGGCGAGGGGGGACCCAGTACTTC. Translated, it gives CASTRGRGGTQYF.

This CDR3 is CSASGRYEQYF. In DNA, the CDR3 is TGCAGTGCTAGCGGGAGGTACGAGCAGTACTTC. The genes are TRBV20-1 and TRBJ2-7, with 7 bases matching TRBD2. CDR1 and CDR2 (germline): DFQATT, SNEGSKA (reference sequence). The J segment lost 4 bases and the V segment lost 3 bases, leaving 0 bases of the junction unmatched. The CDR3 is made up of 11 amino acids.

To note about this clonotype: One base away lies a much larger clone, so this may be a sequencing read error. The V and J genes are TRBV15 and TRBJ1-5; the D is unclear. V lost 1 base and J 6 bases, leaving 19 bases between the germline ends. The CDR3 length is 17 residues. Germline V gives CDR1 LNHNV, CDR2 YYDKDF (reference sequence). Here the CDR3 reads CATSRVARAVIGQPQHF. In DNA form, the CDR3 reads TGTGCCACCAGCAGAGTGGCCCGGGCAGTGATCGGTCAGCCCCAGCATTTT.

The chain links TRBV6-1 to TRBJ1-5; D is unresolved. This CDR3 comprises 13 residues. The germline CDR1 and CDR2 sequences are MNHNS and SASEGT. V lost 5 bases to trimming and J lost 6 bases, with 11 bases between them. The CDR3 DNA is TGTGCCAGCAGTAAGACGGTAGGTCAGCCCCAGCATTTT. Its protein is CASSKTVGQPQHF.

This clonotype was observed many times. J is TRBJ2-7 and V is TRBV6-5; the D gene is possibly TRBD1 (6 bases). V was shortened by 0 bases and J by 0 bases, with 9 bases between the two germline ends. CDR3 size: 15 residues. Germline V gene sequence: CDR1 MNHEY, CDR2 SVGAGI. The CDR3, as DNA: TGTGCCAGCAGTTACTCCAGGGGCAGCTCCTACGAGCAGTACTTC. This gives the protein CASSYSRGSSYEQYF.

This clonotype was detected ten times or more. V and J are TRBV7-9 and TRBJ2-7; TRBD1 aligns across 10 bases. CDR1 is SEHNR and CDR2 is FQNEAQ in the germline V gene (reference sequence). This CDR3 contains 16 residues. The V segment lost 5 bases and the J segment 3 bases; nucleotides outside the gene matches: 10. DNA of the CDR3: TGTGCCAGCAGCCCACCTTTGGGACAGGGGAGCTACGAGCAGTACTTC. Translated: CASSPPLGQGSYEQYF.

To note about this clonotype: A much larger clone lies a single base off, so this may be a read error. The chain joins TRBV5-6 to TRBJ2-5, with D tentatively TRBD2 (6 bases). The V end lost 1 base, the J end lost 5 bases, and 15 bases lay between the germline ends. The CDR3 runs to 15 residues. Germline loops: CDR1 SGHDT, CDR2 YYEEEE. Here the CDR3 reads CASSLPRAGYETQYF. In DNA, the CDR3 is TGTGCCAGCAGCTTGCCTCGGGCGGGATACGAGACCCAGTACTTC.

The chain carries TRBV5-6 and TRBJ1-2, with 7 bases fitting TRBD1. The germline gives CDR1 SGHDT, CDR2 YYEEEE. J lost 5 bases, V lost 4 bases, and 11 bases had no gene match. This CDR3 spans 15 amino acids. CDR3 sequence: CASSHGQDQKYGYTF. CDR3 DNA: TGTGCCAGCAGCCATGGACAGGACCAGAAGTATGGCTACACCTTC.

With regard to this clonotype: A much bigger clone sits one base away, suggesting this may be a read error. Given the absence of the conserved phenylalanine or tryptophan at the CDR3 end, a read error is likely. The chain couples TRBV6-1 to TRBJ2-7, with 7 positions matching TRBD1. With 5 bases clipped from V and 3 bases from J, the junction kept 10 bases outside the gene matches. CDR1 and CDR2 from the germline V gene are MNHNS and SASEGT. The CDR3 totals 15 residues. In DNA, the CDR3 is TGTGCCAGCAGTTACGAGGGGGACAGTTTCTACGAGCAGTACTTG. Translation: CASSYEGDSFYEQYL.

This clonotype was observed a handful of times. This sequence joins TRBV12-3 or TRBV12-4 and TRBJ2-5; D possibly corresponds to TRBD1 (5 bases). With 2 bases removed from V and 6 bases from J, the gap between germline ends came to 10 bases. The CDR3 length is 13 residues. CDR3 loop: CASSLSGPQTQYF. CDR3 DNA: TGTGCCAGCAGTTTATCAGGGCCCCAGACCCAGTACTTC.

This clonotype appeared many times. The chain recombines TRBV28 with TRBJ1-5; D unresolved. V lost 6 bases and J 5 bases, leaving 8 bases between the germline ends. From germline, CDR1 is MDHEN and CDR2 SYDVKM. This CDR3 spans 12 amino acids. The CDR3 here is CASSSGDQPQHF. The CDR3 bases are TGTGCCAGCAGCTCCGGTGATCAGCCCCAGCATTTT. Looking up the rest from reference TRBV28 and TRBJ1-5 gives the full variable domain: DVKVTQSSRYLVKRTGEKVFLECVQDMDHENMFWYRQDPGLGLRLIYFSYDVKMKEKGDIPEGYSVSREKKERFSLILESASTNQTSMYLCASSSGDQPQHFGDGTRLSIL.

The CDR3 DNA reads as TGCGCCAGCAGCATACTAGCGGGGTCCTACGAGCAGTACTTC. This translates into CASSILAGSYEQYF. The chain uses TRBV5-1 and TRBJ2-7; 10 nucleotides match TRBD2. V was clipped by 4 bases and J by 1 base; unmatched bases: 2. Germline assignment: CDR1 SGHRS and CDR2 YFSETQ. The CDR3 extends over 14 amino acids.

Ten or more counts support this clonotype. The genes are TRBV6-1 and TRBJ2-7, with D uncertain. The CDR3 sequence is 13 residues long. Trimming left V 2 bases short and J 3 bases short, with 8 bases between. Germline V gene sequence: CDR1 MNHNS, CDR2 SASEGT. CDR3 coding DNA: TGTGCCAGCAGTGAAAACAGAAACTACGAGCAGTACTTC. It yields the protein CASSENRNYEQYF.

There are many counts of this clonotype. The chain carries TRBV28 and TRBJ1-2, with a tentative D call TRBD1 (5 bases). Germline V lookup: CDR1 MDHEN, CDR2 SYDVKM. Trimming took off 6 bases at V and 5 bases at J, with 25 bases between the two ends. CDR3 length equals 17 residues. As DNA, the CDR3 is TGTGCCAGCAGCAAGGGACGGATCGTAAAAAGGGGTTATGGCTACACCTTC. Its translation: CASSKGRIVKRGYGYTF.

This clonotype was seen repeatedly, ten times or more. The rearrangement joins TRBV28 to TRBJ2-5; D gene uncertain. CDR1 and CDR2 (germline): MDHEN, SYDVKM. V was cut by 6 bases and J by 0 bases, with 2 bases left in between. The CDR3 contains 11 residues. Here the CDR3 reads CASRYQETQYF. CDR3 in DNA: TGTGCCAGCAGGTACCAAGAGACCCAGTACTTC. Based on the CDR3 plus reference TRBV28 and TRBJ2-5, the full variable domain is DVKVTQSSRYLVKRTGEKVFLECVQDMDHENMFWYRQDPGLGLRLIYFSYDVKMKEKGDIPEGYSVSREKKERFSLILESASTNQTSMYLCASRYQETQYFGPGTRLLVL.

The chain carries TRBV7-9 and TRBJ1-3; no definite D call. V was pared by 5 bases and J by 0 bases, with 8 bases between. Looked up from germline, CDR1 is SEHNR and CDR2 is FQNEAQ (reference sequence). CDR3 length: 14 residues. The CDR3 region is CASSETVSGNTIYF. CDR3 nucleotide sequence: TGTGCCAGCAGCGAAACGGTCTCTGGAAACACCATATATTTT.

This chain links TRBV30 with TRBJ2-5; D might be TRBD2 (5 bases). Germline values: CDR1 GTSNPN, CDR2 SVGIG (reference sequence). The CDR3 loop spans 15 amino acids. V was trimmed by 4 bases and J by 0 bases, leaving 15 bases between them. CDR3 amino acids: CAWNKGLANQETQYF. The CDR3 DNA reads TGTGCCTGGAATAAAGGGCTAGCTAACCAAGAGACCCAGTACTTC.